This T cell receptor beta chain was obtained from a study of blood T cell repertoires in COVID-19. Study summary: Specimens from acute and convalescent COVID-19 originated in the United States, Italy and Spain. The analysed material was cDNA or gDNA that came from T cells, B-cell-depleted T cells, or PBMCs.

As originally analysed: Cell counts per sample came from amplifying reference gene primers. The repertoire was sequenced with immunoSEQ multiplex PCR; TCRdb's copy has only in-frame clones and lacks some. V, J and clone size were drawn from that table, and D and trimming were deduced from the DNA. The sample carries about 360,000 clones, more than 85% recorded once. The V and J ends lost 0 bases and 0 bases respectively, with 7 bases between them. Per the germline V gene, CDR1 is SGHNT and CDR2 is YENEEA. This CDR3 region has 15 residues. The sample was peripheral blood. The V and J genes are TRBV11-3 and TRBJ2-3, with D possibly matching TRBD2 (6 bases). This receptor was taken from a human donor in a cohort sampled during active COVID-19. CDR3 protein: CASSLDGGSTDTQYF. Written as DNA, the CDR3 is TGTGCCAGCAGCTTAGATGGGGGGAGCACAGATACGCAGTATTTT.